This T cell receptor beta chain was observed in a study of T-cell memory formation after mild COVID-19. This clonotype was detected a few times. From the 5' RACE reads, TCRdb called clonotypes with MiXCR, one entry per CDR3 protein. The table has some 160,000 distinct CDR3 sequences, around a third seen once; the top ten hold around 11%. The V end was cut by 1 base, the J end by 4 bases, with 17 bases between. This CDR3 has 17 amino acids. Per germline, CDR1 LGHNA and CDR2 YNFKEQ. Material: PBMCs or a T cell subset sorted from them (not recorded which). The sequence came from an adult woman who had mild COVID-19 (a few samples of this study predate the infection). Cell type and time point are not known. The chain couples TRBV4-2 to TRBJ1-5; a weak D match, TRBD1 (5 bases). The DNA for the CDR3 is TGTGCCAGCAGCCAAGGCCTCCAGGGAATCGGGAATCAGCCCCAGCATTTT. Translation: CASSQGLQGIGNQPQHF.